This TCR beta chain was captured by sequencing in a study of regulatory and conventional T cells in RAG deficiency. Blood CD4+ CD25-low CD127-high conventional T cells supplied the genomic DNA template. Study-level results: Compared with controls, unique Treg TCR beta sequences dropped roughly 96-fold in Omenn syndrome and CID/AS.

The germline CDR1 and CDR2 sequences are MGHRA and YSYEKL. Trimming pared 7 bases from V and 0 bases from J, leaving 12 bases between. The CDR3 runs 14 residues. The assay was immunoSEQ multiplex PCR, and TCRdb's table has in-frame clones only and misses some. Among around 25,000 clones listed, nearly 96% were seen once. Notes on this clone: What it recognizes is unknown.

The same sample was also studied in work on regulatory T cells. That report notes: The PCR used 52 TRBV and 13 TRBJ primers. Patient repertoires had restricted TRB V-J pairs and skewed V and J usage, most in Tregs.

The chain carries TRBV4-1 and TRBJ1-1; no firm D call. This receptor was obtained from a human donor in good health. Input material: CD25- CD4+ T cells sorted from blood. DNA of the CDR3: TGCGCCAGCAACTCCCCCCCGGTGAACACTGAAGCTTTCTTT. Protein: CASNSPPVNTEAFF.